The entry below describes one T cell receptor beta chain. Sequence at one end of the junction differs from germline and may be a read error. CDR1 is SSHAT and CDR2 is FNYEAQ in the germline V gene (reference sequence). The CDR3 is 15 amino acids. The entry originates in a study of blood T cell repertoires in COVID-19. Study details: The United States, Italy and Spain supplied acute and convalescent COVID-19 samples.

The protocol was immunoSEQ multiplex PCR, while the TCRdb copy is restricted to in-frame clones and leaves out a portion. Of around 130,000 clones in the sample, less than 85% were seen once. The V gene is TRBV7-7, the J gene TRBJ2-1; 10 nucleotides line up with TRBD2. The sequenced sample consisted of peripheral blood. The sequence came from a woman older than 75 with acute or convalescent COVID-19. CDR3 in amino acids: CASSRSGGGNNEQFF. As DNA, the CDR3 is TGTGCTAGCAGCCGGAGCGGGGGGGGGAACAATGAGCAGTTCTTC. The whole variable domain, remainder taken from reference TRBV7-7 and TRBJ2-1, is GAGVSQSPRYKVTKRGQDVTLRCDPISSHATLYWYQQALGQGPEFLTYFNYEAQPDKSGLPSDRFSAERPEGSISTLTIQRTEQRDSAMYRCASSRSGGGNNEQFFGPGTRLTVL.